What follows are 18 T cell receptor beta chains derived from one specimen sequenced in a study of blood T cell repertoires in COVID-19. The assay was immunoSEQ multiplex PCR, and TCRdb's table has in-frame clones only and misses some. The repertoire holds about 360,000 clones, with less than 90% as singletons. Source material: peripheral blood. The receptors here all came from a woman aged 55-70 years with COVID-19, enrolled during active disease.

This rearrangement joins TRBV7-2 to TRBJ1-1; 10 bases fit TRBD1. V lost 5 bases to trimming and J lost 5 bases; unmatched junction nucleotides: 11. The CDR3 runs 16 residues. Germline assignment: CDR1 SGHTA and CDR2 FQGNSA. The CDR3 coding sequence is TGTGCCAGCAGCATTCGAGGGACAGGGGCGCGTACTGAAGCTTTCTTT. It codes for CASSIRGTGARTEAFF. The full variable domain, in which reference TRBV7-2 and TRBJ1-1 provide the parts outside the CDR3, is GAGVSQSPSNKVTEKGKDVELRCDPISGHTALYWYRQSLGQGLEFLIYFQGNSAPDKSGLPSDRFSAERTGGSVSTLTIQRTQQEDSAVYLCASSIRGTGARTEAFFGQGTRLTVV.

This chain uses TRBV27 with TRBJ2-1; TRBD1 aligns across 10 bases. Trimming cost V 5 bases and J 5 bases; bases outside gene matches: 6. The CDR3 totals 15 residues. Germline V gene data show CDR1 as MNHEY and CDR2 as SMNVEV (reference sequence). This CDR3 is CASSPRDRGHNEQFF. CDR3 coding DNA: TGTGCCAGCAGTCCCCGGGACAGGGGTCACAATGAGCAGTTCTTC.

The J gene is TRBJ2-6, the V gene TRBV19; D unclear. The CDR3 spans 16 residues. Trimming took 5 bases from V and 4 from J, leaving 15 bases between them. Germline-derived CDR1 and CDR2 are LNHDA and SQIVND (reference sequence). CDR3 in amino acids: CASSVQISSGANVLTF. The CDR3 DNA is TGTGCCAGTAGTGTCCAGATTTCTTCCGGGGCCAACGTCCTGACTTTC. Full variable domain (outside the CDR3, taken from reference TRBV19 and TRBJ2-6): DGGITQSPKYLFRKEGQNVTLSCEQNLNHDAMYWYRQDPGQGLRLIYYSQIVNDFQKGDIAEGYSVSREKKESFPLTVTSAQKNPTAFYLCASSVQISSGANVLTFGAGSRLTVL.

This clone was detected a few times. This sequence joins TRBV14 and TRBJ1-4; tentative D call: TRBD1 (6 bases). From germline, CDR1 is SGHDN and CDR2 FVKESK. The CDR3 spans 15 residues. V was shortened by 6 bases and J by 6 bases, with 17 bases between the two germline ends. CDR3 protein: CASSPGAGPYEKLFF. The CDR3 DNA reads TGTGCCAGCAGTCCAGGGGCAGGCCCCTATGAAAAACTGTTTTTT.

This clone has a handful of counts. The gene calls are TRBV6-6 and TRBJ1-1; 7 positions match TRBD1. This CDR3 is 16 amino acids long. With 7 bases clipped from V and 0 bases from J, the junction kept 11 bases outside the gene matches. Germline V gene data show CDR1 as MNHNY and CDR2 as SVGAGI (reference sequence). The CDR3 nucleotides read TGTGCCAGCAACCATCGTCGGACAGGATTGAACACTGAAGCTTTCTTT. Residues: CASNHRRTGLNTEAFF.

The CDR3 DNA reads TGTGCCAGCGGCAGGGATAGCAATCAGCCCCAGCATTTT. This sequence encodes CASGRDSNQPQHF. This chain links TRBV7-2 with TRBJ1-5, with a weak D call TRBD1 (5 bases). The CDR3 runs 13 residues. V shed 8 bases and J shed 0 bases, with 8 bases lying between them. Germline V gene lookup returns CDR1 SGHTA and CDR2 FQGNSA. Full variable domain (rest looked up from reference TRBV7-2 and TRBJ1-5): GAGVSQSPSNKVTEKGKDVELRCDPISGHTALYWYRQSLGQGLEFLIYFQGNSAPDKSGLPSDRFSAERTGGSVSTLTIQRTQQEDSAVYLCASGRDSNQPQHFGDGTRLSIL.

This rearrangement joins TRBV4-2 to TRBJ1-1; 9 bases align to TRBD1. The CDR3 sequence is 14 residues long. Germline trimming cut 4 bases from V and 5 bases from J; bases unmatched to any gene: 5. Germline-derived CDR1 and CDR2 are LGHNA and YNFKEQ. The CDR3 DNA reads TGTGCCAGCAGCCTGACAGGGGGTTTTACTGAAGCTTTCTTT. This sequence encodes CASSLTGGFTEAFF.

The gene calls are TRBV3-1 (or the pseudogene TRBV3-2) and TRBJ1-5; D uncertain. V was cut by 4 bases and J by 0 bases, with 19 bases left in between. The germline V gene has CDR1 LGHDT and CDR2 YNNKEL (reference sequence). CDR3 length: 18 residues. The CDR3 coding sequence is TGTGCCAGCAGCCGAGAAATAGTCGCCGGGTATAGCAATCAGCCCCAGCATTTT. It encodes CASSREIVAGYSNQPQHF.

The chain recombines TRBV9 with TRBJ1-2; D unresolved. This CDR3 has 12 amino acids. The V and J ends lost 6 bases and 5 bases respectively, with 11 bases between them. Germline V gene sequence: CDR1 SGDLS, CDR2 YYNGEE. The chain's CDR3 is CASKPSSYGYTF. The CDR3 coding sequence is TGTGCCAGCAAGCCTAGTTCATATGGCTACACCTTC.

The V gene is TRBV12-5, the J gene TRBJ2-1; tentative D call: TRBD2 (5 bases). CDR1 is LGHNT and CDR2 is FRNRAP in the germline V gene. The CDR3 contains 13 residues. V gave up 7 bases and J gave up 9 bases, with 16 bases separating them. CDR3 DNA sequence: TGTGCTAGTGTTCGACCGGGAATAGCTGAGCAGTTCTTC. Translating it yields CASVRPGIAEQFF.

CDR3 region: CASALGGSYNEQFF. In DNA, the CDR3 is TGCGCCAGCGCCCTGGGGGGTTCCTACAATGAGCAGTTCTTC. The chain employs TRBV4-1 and TRBJ2-1; a possible D gene is TRBD2 (6 bases). V lost 8 bases and J lost 1, with 12 bases in between. The CDR3 runs to 14 residues. The germline V gene encodes CDR1 MGHRA and CDR2 YSYEKL.

In the case of this clone: Additional DNA sequences in this sample encode the identical CDR3. This chain connects TRBV6-6 to TRBJ2-1; tentatively, D is TRBD2 (6 bases). Trimming pared 2 bases from V and 1 base from J, leaving 6 bases between. The germline V gene encodes CDR1 MNHNY and CDR2 SVGAGI (reference sequence). The length of the CDR3 is 14 residues. The CDR3 bases are TGTGCCAGCAGTTACGGGGGGTCCTACAATGAGCAGTTCTTC. This sequence encodes CASSYGGSYNEQFF.

In nucleotides, the CDR3 is TGTGCCTGGAGTCAACAGGGTCCCTATGGCTACACCTTC. It encodes CAWSQQGPYGYTF. The V gene is TRBV30, the J gene TRBJ1-2; D may be TRBD1 (6 bases). The germline V gene encodes CDR1 GTSNPN and CDR2 SVGIG (reference sequence). Trimming pared 2 bases from V and 4 bases from J, leaving 11 bases between. CDR3 length: 13 residues.

This clone was recorded once. This chain uses TRBV12-1 with TRBJ1-1; the table gives TRBD1 as D, unverified against the DNA. TRBV12-1 is deemed a pseudogene. This CDR3 is 16 amino acids long. CDR3 in DNA: TGTGCCAGCAGCTCGACAGGGAGGTGTCTGAGCACTGAAGCTTTCTTT. It codes for CASSSTGRCLSTEAFF.

The chain combines TRBV29-1 with TRBJ1-6; 8 nucleotides match TRBD1. The V gene's germline CDR1 is SQVTM and CDR2 ANQGSEA. The CDR3 is 19 amino acids. In nucleotides, the CDR3 is TGCAGTTACGGGGCAGTTGATTTCTGGGACAGGACCTATAATTCACCCCTCCACTTT. Translating it yields CSYGAVDFWDRTYNSPLHF.

The genes are TRBV6-2 or TRBV6-3 and TRBJ1-1, with D perhaps matching TRBD1 (6 bases). V lost 5 bases, J lost 6 bases, and 13 bases lay in between. Germline V gives CDR1 MNHEY, CDR2 SVGEGT. This CDR3 contains 13 residues. Here the CDR3 reads CASSHTTGPEAFF. For the CDR3, the DNA is TGTGCCAGCAGTCACACGACAGGACCTGAAGCTTTCTTT.

This clone has just one count. V gene TRBV9 combines with J gene TRBJ2-1, with D possibly matching TRBD1 (5 bases). Germline-derived CDR1 and CDR2 are SGDLS and YYNGEE. Trimming took 2 bases from V and 2 from J, leaving 11 bases between them. This CDR3 comprises 15 residues. The CDR3 bases are TGTGCCAGCAGCGTTGGGCAGGGCCCCTACAATGAGCAGTTCTTC. Translating gives CASSVGQGPYNEQFF.

This chain links TRBV4-2 with TRBJ1-2; D is uncertain. Germline V CDR1 and CDR2: LGHNA, YNFKEQ. The CDR3 has 14 amino acids. Deletions cut 0 bases from V and 4 bases from J, with 9 bases between. The CDR3 nucleotides are TGTGCCAGCAGCCAAGAAGGTCACAGCTATGGCTACACCTTC. Protein product: CASSQEGHSYGYTF.